These T cell receptor beta chains were read from a single sample in a study of cytomegalovirus exposure and HLA in healthy donors. The method was immunoSEQ multiplex PCR; TCRdb's version includes in-frame clones alone and lacks a portion of them. The table includes 150,000 to 200,000 clones, around 81% detected once. The sequenced sample was PBMCs. The origin of the receptors is a man in his late teens or twenties in good health and CMV-seronegative. Each CDR3 is given with its conserved first and last residue. The order of the fields is J gene, clone size, D gene, V gene, CDR3 protein, CDR3 DNA. The D gene is left open where the match is weak. Size values are once, few and many counts, or a class for expanded clones, and some rows have none.

>TRBJ2-5|.|.|TRBV5-1
CASSLAAGTTEETQYF
TGCGCCAGCAGCTTGGCCGCCGGGACAACGGAAGAGACCCAGTACTTC
>TRBJ2-1|.|TRBD2|TRBV6-4
CASSDSALAGGHNEQFF
TGTGCCAGCAGTGACTCAGCCCTAGCGGGAGGTCACAATGAGCAGTTCTTC
>TRBJ2-7|.|.|TRBV14
CASSKIGTLGYEQYF
TGTGCCAGCAGCAAAATTGGGACATTGGGGTACGAGCAGTACTTC
>TRBJ1-1|.|TRBD1|TRBV7-8
CASSPKQGAKVNTEAFF
TGTGCCAGCAGCCCCAAACAGGGGGCGAAGGTAAACACTGAAGCTTTCTTT
>TRBJ1-1|.|.|TRBV29-1
CSVPPGKGVMNTEAFF
TGCAGCGTTCCCCCCGGGAAGGGCGTAATGAACACTGAAGCTTTCTTT
>TRBJ1-4|.|TRBD1|TRBV4-1
CASSQGDRGANEKLFF
TGCGCCAGCAGCCAAGGGGACAGGGGTGCTAATGAAAAACTGTTTTTT
>TRBJ2-5|once|.|TRBV6-6
CASSRGKETQYF
TGTGCCAGCAGTAGGGGAAAAGAGACCCAGTACTTC
>TRBJ2-5|.|.|TRBV4-3
CASSQDLSPNQETQYF
TGCGCCAGCAGCCAAGATCTTAGCCCCAACCAGGAGACCCAGTACTTC
>TRBJ2-3|.|.|TRBV28
CASRFPGQGTDTQYF
TGTGCCAGCAGGTTCCCAGGGCAGGGCACGGATACGCAGTATTTT
>TRBJ2-6|.|.|TRBV7-6
CASSLAGGSSGANVLTF
TGTGCCAGCAGCTTAGCGGGGGGTAGCTCTGGGGCCAACGTCCTGACTTTC
>TRBJ2-7|.|TRBD1|TRBV27
CASKRDRVDEQYF
TGTGCCAGCAAACGGGACAGGGTCGACGAGCAGTACTTC
>TRBJ2-7|.|TRBD1|TRBV13
CASSPAGQGEHNEQYF
TGTGCCAGCAGCCCCGCGGGACAGGGGGAACACAACGAGCAGTACTTC
>TRBJ2-2|.|TRBD1|TRBV19
CASSVQGTGGELFF
TGTGCCAGTAGTGTACAGGGGACCGGCGGGGAGCTGTTTTTT
>TRBJ2-7|.|TRBD2|TRBV5-4
CASSLLAGGSEQYF
TGTGCCAGCAGCTTACTAGCGGGAGGTAGCGAGCAGTACTTC
>TRBJ2-6|.|TRBD2|TRBV28
CASTPWAAGGQGANVLTF
TGTGCCAGCACCCCCTGGGCAGCGGGAGGACAAGGGGCCAACGTCCTGACTTTC
>TRBJ2-3|.|TRBD1|TRBV7-6
CASSLVGDSSGSIRDTQYF
TGTGCCAGCAGCTTAGTAGGGGACAGCTCCGGATCGATACGTGATACGCAGTATTTT
>TRBJ1-6|.|.|TRBV2
CASIRTENSPLHF
TGTGCCAGCATTAGGACAGAAAATTCACCCCTCCACTTT
>TRBJ1-1|.|.|TRBV2
CASRAGTMNTEAFF
TGTGCCAGCAGAGCCGGGACAATGAACACTGAAGCTTTCTTT
>TRBJ2-2|.|.|TRBV5-1
CASSTRLTGELFF
TGCGCCAGCAGCACCCGACTCACCGGGGAGCTGTTTTTT
>TRBJ2-3|.|TRBD2|TRBV7-8
CASTKSSGRSTDTQYF
TGTGCCAGCACCAAATCTAGCGGGAGGAGCACAGATACGCAGTATTTT
>TRBJ2-7|.|TRBD2|TRBV5-4
CASSLASGLYEQYF
TGTGCCAGCAGCTTGGCTAGCGGGTTGTACGAGCAGTACTTC
>TRBJ2-7|few|TRBD2|TRBV4-3
CASSSRVAGDGAYEQYF
TGCGCCAGCAGCTCAAGGGTAGCGGGAGACGGGGCCTACGAGCAGTACTTC
>TRBJ2-3|.|.|TRBV11-3
CASSPGTSLMTDTQYF
TGTGCCAGCAGCCCCGGGACTTCCCTTATGACAGATACGCAGTATTTT
>TRBJ2-5|.|TRBD1|TRBV28
CASTLGQEQQETQYF
TGTGCCAGCACCCTTGGACAGGAGCAGCAAGAGACCCAGTACTTC
>TRBJ2-3|once|TRBD1|TRBV6-4
CASSDTDRGADTQYF
TGTGCCAGCAGTGACACAGACAGGGGGGCAGATACGCAGTATTTT
>TRBJ2-7|.|TRBD2|TRBV4-3
CASSQNLLGGAYEQYF
TGCGCCAGCAGCCAAAACTTGCTCGGGGGGGCCTACGAGCAGTACTTC
>TRBJ2-5|.|.|TRBV18
CASSQLGSGYQETQYF
TGTGCCAGCTCGCAGTTGGGTAGCGGCTACCAAGAGACCCAGTACTTC
>TRBJ2-7|.|.|TRBV4-1
CASSQHTGSSYEQYF
TGCGCCAGCAGCCAGCACACAGGTAGCTCCTACGAGCAGTACTTC
>TRBJ1-1|.|.|TRBV27
CASSPLGRGRGTEAFF
TGTGCCAGCAGTCCCCTTGGGCGGGGGCGCGGCACTGAAGCTTTCTTT
>TRBJ1-4|.|.|TRBV28
CATPIKKLFF
TGTGCCACCCCAATCAAAAAACTGTTTTTT
>TRBJ2-2|.|TRBD2|TRBV6-4
CASSDTRTSGGTGELFF
TGTGCCAGCAGTGACACTAGGACTAGCGGTGGCACCGGGGAGCTGTTTTTT
>TRBJ2-7|.|.|TRBV14
CASSQGSGKQYF
TGTGCCAGCAGCCAAGGGTCGGGAAAGCAGTACTTC
>TRBJ2-3|.|TRBD2|TRBV5-1
CASSLGTSGSGDTQYF
TGCGCCAGCAGCTTGGGAACTAGCGGGAGTGGAGATACGCAGTATTTT
>TRBJ1-1|.|.|TRBV9
CASSVAGMNTEAFF
TGTGCCAGCAGCGTAGCAGGGATGAACACTGAAGCTTTCTTT
>TRBJ2-2|.|TRBD1|TRBV7-2
CASSLMDRGTGELFF
TGTGCCAGCAGCTTGATGGACAGGGGGACCGGGGAGCTGTTTTTT
>TRBJ1-6|.|.|TRBV10-3
CAISAGASYNSPLHF
TGTGCCATCAGTGCTGGGGCCAGCTATAATTCACCCCTCCACTTT
>TRBJ2-2|once|.|TRBV19
CASHSRGTGNTGELFF
TGTGCCAGCCATTCTAGAGGTACAGGGAACACCGGGGAGCTGTTTTTT
>TRBJ2-2|.|.|TRBV18
CASSPSGAVNTGELFF
TGTGCCAGCTCACCCTCAGGGGCCGTCAACACCGGGGAGCTGTTTTTT
>TRBJ2-3|.|TRBD2|TRBV28
CASLAGHTDTQYF
TGTGCCAGCCTAGCGGGACACACAGATACGCAGTATTTT
>TRBJ1-5|.|.|TRBV30
CAWSVRRYSNQPQHF
TGTGCCTGGAGTGTACGGCGGTATAGCAATCAGCCCCAGCATTTT
>TRBJ2-5|.|TRBD2|TRBV7-6
CASSLYSGGGDLETQYF
TGTGCCAGCAGCTTGTACAGCGGCGGGGGGGACTTGGAGACCCAGTACTTC
>TRBJ1-2|.|.|TRBV25-1
CASAGTTTGNYGYTF
TGTGCCAGCGCCGGGACTACGACGGGCAACTATGGCTACACCTTC
>TRBJ2-2|.|TRBD2|TRBV11-1
CASSSGLAGQNTGELFF
TGTGCCAGCAGCTCGGGACTAGCGGGCCAGAACACCGGGGAGCTGTTTTTT
>TRBJ2-3|.|TRBD1|TRBV5-1
CASSTGASTDTQYF
TGCGCCAGCTCTACAGGGGCTAGCACAGATACGCAGTATTTT
>TRBJ1-1|.|.|TRBV5-5
CASSLVTEGLYTEAFF
TGTGCCAGCAGCTTGGTCACAGAGGGTTTGTACACTGAAGCTTTCTTT
>TRBJ2-4|.|.|TRBV6-5
CASSYSNSQNIQYF
TGTGCCAGCAGTTACTCGAACAGTCAAAACATTCAGTACTTC
>TRBJ2-1|.|TRBD2|TRBV6-6
CASVAGYNEQFF
TGTGCCTCAGTAGCGGGGTACAATGAGCAGTTCTTC
>TRBJ2-5|.|TRBD2|TRBV5-1
CASSLGLAGGGQQTQYF
TGCGCCAGCAGCTTGGGACTAGCGGGGGGCGGACAGCAGACCCAGTACTTC
>TRBJ2-3|.|.|TRBV4-3
CASSQDAPPDTQYF
TGCGCCAGCAGCCAAGATGCGCCGCCAGATACGCAGTATTTT
>TRBJ2-3|once|TRBD1|TRBV7-6
CASSPARDRASTDTQYF
TGTGCCAGCAGCCCCGCCCGGGACAGGGCTAGCACAGATACGCAGTATTTT
>TRBJ1-1|.|TRBD1|TRBV10-1
CASSESGQGHTEAFF
TGCGCCAGCAGTGAGTCCGGACAGGGACACACTGAAGCTTTCTTT
>TRBJ2-6|.|.|TRBV27
CASSLGPSVVSGANVLTF
TGTGCCAGCAGTTTAGGTCCTAGTGTCGTCTCTGGGGCCAACGTCCTGACTTTC
>TRBJ2-3|few|TRBD2|TRBV7-8
CASSLRASGRALLTPTDTQYF
TGTGCCAGCAGCTTAAGAGCTAGCGGGAGGGCCCTTCTTACCCCCACAGATACGCAGTATTTT